Shown below are 7 T cell receptor beta chains from a single sample sequenced in a study of cytomegalovirus exposure and HLA in healthy donors. The PCR made use of 60 Vbeta and 13 Jbeta primers. The repertoire was sequenced with immunoSEQ multiplex PCR; TCRdb's copy has only in-frame clones and lacks some. This repertoire includes fewer than 100,000 clones. What was sequenced was PBMCs. These receptors originate from a woman aged 60 to 75 in good health and CMV-seronegative.

V usage is TRBV5-1 and J usage is TRBJ1-4; 8 nucleotides match TRBD1. V was pared by 4 bases and J by 8 bases, with 7 bases of the junction left unmatched. The length of the CDR3 is 14 residues. Germline CDR1 is SGHRS and CDR2 is YFSETQ. CDR3 nucleotides: TGCGCCAGCAGCCCCTTGGGGGACAGGGAAAAACTGTTTTTT. Translation gives CASSPLGDREKLFF.

This chain joins TRBV10-2 and TRBJ1-1, with TRBD1 identical over 9 bases. Germline trimming cut 6 bases from V and 4 bases from J; bases unmatched to any gene: 6. There are 14 residues in the CDR3. Germline values: CDR1 WSHSY, CDR2 SAAADI. CDR3: CASSPGTGFTEAFF. The CDR3 DNA follows: TGCGCCAGCAGCCCCGGGACAGGGTTCACTGAAGCTTTCTTT.

The chain uses TRBV4-1 and TRBJ1-3; TRBD1 is a possible D gene (5 bases). The CDR3 covers 20 residues. Germline-derived CDR1 and CDR2 are MGHRA and YSYEKL. The V end lost 4 bases, the J end lost 0 bases, and 25 bases lay between the germline ends. Written as DNA, the CDR3 is TGCGCCAGCAGCCTCAGGGAAGGCCCCGTCTCGCCCGTCTCTGGAAACACCATATATTTT. Amino acid sequence: CASSLREGPVSPVSGNTIYF.

The V gene is TRBV7-3, the J gene TRBJ2-3, with 12 bases fitting TRBD2. V trimming: 5 bases; J trimming: 0 bases; junction bases outside the gene matches: 3. This CDR3 has 16 residues. Germline CDR1 SGHTA, CDR2 FQGTGA. The CDR3 spells CASSLGLAGSTDTQYF. DNA for the CDR3: TGTGCCAGCAGCCTGGGACTAGCGGGTAGCACAGATACGCAGTATTTT.

V gene TRBV2 combines with J gene TRBJ1-4; D is perhaps TRBD1 (6 bases). Trimming cost V 5 bases and J 8 bases, with 15 bases left between them. Germline-derived CDR1 and CDR2 are SNHLY and FYNNEI. The CDR3 is made up of 14 amino acids. The CDR3 here is CASSPTGLGEKLFF. Written as DNA, the CDR3 is TGTGCCAGCAGTCCGACAGGTCTGGGAGAAAAACTGTTTTTT.

V usage is TRBV28 and J usage is TRBJ2-7, with 10 positions matching TRBD1. V gave up 3 bases and J gave up 7 bases; unmatched junction bases: 9. Per the germline V gene, CDR1 is MDHEN and CDR2 is SYDVKM. The CDR3 totals 15 residues. DNA for the CDR3: TGTGCCAGCAGTTTGTCCGGGACAGGGGTCGGGGAGCAGTACTTC. It is translated as CASSLSGTGVGEQYF. Full variable domain (rest looked up from reference TRBV28 and TRBJ2-7): DVKVTQSSRYLVKRTGEKVFLECVQDMDHENMFWYRQDPGLGLRLIYFSYDVKMKEKGDIPEGYSVSREKKERFSLILESASTNQTSMYLCASSLSGTGVGEQYFGPGTRLTVT.

Worth noting for this clone: Mismatch with germline at one junction end may stem from a read error. This CDR3 is also generated by other DNA sequences in the sample. This chain uses TRBV10-3 with TRBJ2-2; a weak D match, TRBD2 (6 bases). The CDR3 has 16 residues. Per the germline V gene, CDR1 is ENHRY and CDR2 is SYGVKD. The CDR3 protein is CAISESGRVNTGELFF. The CDR3 DNA sequence: TGTGCCATCAGTGAGTCCGGGAGAGTGAACACCGGAGAGCTGTTTTTT.